The T cell receptor (beta chain) under discussion was sequenced for a study of cytomegalovirus exposure and HLA in healthy donors. Study-level results: 87-base-pair reads could not separate some V segments, including TRBV6-2 and TRBV6-3.

The PCR ran on 60 Vbeta and 13 Jbeta primers. The protocol was immunoSEQ multiplex PCR, while the TCRdb copy is restricted to in-frame clones and leaves out a portion. The sample shows 130,000 to 150,000 clones, approximately 73% of them seen only once. With respect to this clone: Its antigen is not identified.

V was clipped by 2 bases and J by 5 bases, with 10 bases between them. In germline, CDR1 is KGHSH, CDR2 LQKENI. There are 14 residues in the CDR3. What was sequenced was PBMCs. This receptor was taken from a woman between 18 and 30 years old in good health and CMV-seronegative. This chain links TRBV18 with TRBJ2-1; D is unresolved. Here the CDR3 DNA reads TGTGCCAGCTCACCAGAGATATACGACAATGAGCAGTTCTTC. It is translated as CASSPEIYDNEQFF.